These 17 T cell receptor beta chains originate from one sample sequenced in a study of CD8+CD57+ T cells in acquired aplastic anemia. TCR beta VDJ and CDR3 profiles were obtained from a genomic DNA template. TCRdb re-analysed the reads in MiXCR, keeping a single row per CDR3 protein. Counted here are 200,000 or so distinct CDR3 sequences, 50% to 75% occurring once; the ten biggest clones make up about 45%. The material sequenced was sorted CD4+, CD8+, or CD8+CD57+ T cells (not recorded which) from PBMCs. These receptors came from a human donor with severe aplastic anemia or a healthy control (not recorded which).

This clonotype appeared many times. V gene TRBV4-3 combines with J gene TRBJ1-1; 8 bases are a match to TRBD1. This CDR3 is built from 15 residues. Trimming at V came to 4 bases and at J to 4 bases, leaving 8 bases not matched to a gene. Germline CDR1 is LGHNA and CDR2 is YSLEER. CDR3 amino acids: CASSRGTGGGTEAFF. In DNA form, the CDR3 reads TGCGCCAGCAGCCGAGGGACAGGCGGGGGCACTGAAGCTTTCTTT.

As regards this clonotype: A read error may account for a junction end that differs from germline. The chain combines TRBV27 with TRBJ2-7, with D tentatively TRBD2 (5 bases). Germline V gene lookup returns CDR1 MNHEY and CDR2 SMNVEV (reference sequence). This CDR3 is 15 amino acids long. The CDR3 reads CASSLSGSPGYEQYF. CDR3 bases: TGTGCCAGCAGTCTATCCGGGTCCCCGGGGTACGAGCAGTACTTC.

This clonotype was observed at least ten times. This chain links TRBV7-3 with TRBJ2-1; 13 bases are shared with TRBD2. Germline lookup yields CDR1 SGHTA and CDR2 FQGTGA. V lost 2 bases to trimming and J lost 10 bases; unmatched junction nucleotides: 2. The CDR3 length is 14 residues. CDR3 nucleotide sequence: TGTGCCAGCAGCTTAGGGACTAGCGGGGAGGAGCAGTTCTTC. Protein sequence: CASSLGTSGEEQFF.

This clonotype was seen ten or more times. The rearrangement joins TRBV20-1 to TRBJ2-1, with D unresolved. The CDR3 consists of 13 residues. Trimming stripped 1 base from V and 4 bases from J, with 8 bases between. In germline, CDR1 is DFQATT, CDR2 SNEGSKA (reference sequence). DNA of the CDR3: TGCAGTGCTAGAGTTACCCTGTACAATGAGCAGTTCTTC. Amino acids: CSARVTLYNEQFF.

V gene TRBV6-1 combines with J gene TRBJ2-2; a possible D gene is TRBD2 (6 bases). Trimming removed 8 bases from V and 7 bases from J, with 14 bases in between. This CDR3 has 13 residues. The germline gives CDR1 MNHNS, CDR2 SASEGT. Here the CDR3 reads CASATGVGGELFF. Written as DNA, the CDR3 is TGTGCCAGCGCTACGGGGGTAGGCGGGGAGCTGTTTTTT.

This clonotype was seen more than once but under ten times. V and J are TRBV7-2 and TRBJ2-7, with unresolved D. Germline V gene data show CDR1 as SGHTA and CDR2 as FQGNSA. The V end was cut by 5 bases, the J end by 5 bases, with 10 bases between. This CDR3 is 12 amino acids long. The CDR3 loop reads CASSRPGNEQYF. The CDR3 DNA reads as TGTGCCAGCAGCCGCCCTGGAAACGAGCAGTACTTC.

The chain is built from TRBV28 and TRBJ2-2; 8 nucleotides align to TRBD2. In germline, CDR1 is MDHEN, CDR2 SYDVKM. This CDR3 comprises 14 residues. V lost 7 bases to trimming and J lost 1 base; unmatched junction nucleotides: 2. The CDR3 reads CASITSGNTGELFF. The CDR3 nucleotides read TGTGCCAGCATCACTAGCGGGAACACCGGGGAGCTGTTTTTT.

This chain links TRBV10-3 with TRBJ1-2; 9 bases are a match to TRBD1. This CDR3 is built from 14 residues. Germline V gene data show CDR1 as ENHRY and CDR2 as SYGVKD. J lost 4 bases, V lost 6 bases, and 6 bases had no gene match. This CDR3 is CAISGQGSLYGYTF. The CDR3 DNA reads TGTGCCATCAGCGGACAGGGGTCTCTCTATGGCTACACCTTC.

The rearrangement uses TRBV2 and TRBJ2-7, with TRBD2 identical over 9 bases. Germline assignment: CDR1 SNHLY and CDR2 FYNNEI. The CDR3 consists of 15 residues. With V trimmed by 5 bases and J by 1 base, 6 bases remained unmatched. The CDR3 is CASSLSGSWSYEQYF. The CDR3, as DNA: TGTGCCAGCAGTCTTAGCGGGAGTTGGTCCTACGAGCAGTACTTC.

Points on this clonotype: A read error may produce the germline difference seen at one junction end. This sequence joins TRBV2 and TRBJ2-7; D unclear. Germline CDR1 and CDR2: SNHLY and FYNNEI. The CDR3 has 14 residues. The CDR3 spells CASNEGLLVYEQYF. The DNA of the CDR3 is TGTGCCAGCAATGAAGGGCTGCTGGTCTACGAGCAGTACTTC.

The chain has TRBV19 and TRBJ2-1, with 10 positions matching TRBD2. The CDR3 totals 15 residues. CDR1 and CDR2 from the germline V gene are LNHDA and SQIVND (reference sequence). With 5 bases clipped from V and 6 bases from J, the junction kept 7 bases outside the gene matches. The CDR3 region is CASSWLAGAPNEQFF. CDR3 sequence (DNA): TGTGCCAGTAGTTGGCTAGCGGGGGCCCCCAATGAGCAGTTCTTC.

This clonotype appeared once. V gene TRBV4-2 combines with J gene TRBJ2-7, with TRBD2 matching over 12 bases. With V trimmed by 4 bases and J by 0 bases, 7 bases remained unmatched. The CDR3 extends over 17 amino acids. CDR1 is LGHNA and CDR2 is YNFKEQ in the germline V gene. For the CDR3, the DNA is TGTGCCAGCAGCCGCGGACTAGCGGGACGAGACTCCTACGAGCAGTACTTC. The encoded protein is CASSRGLAGRDSYEQYF.

The table lists this clonotype with many counts. The chain has TRBV12-3 or TRBV12-4 and TRBJ2-1; 10 bases line up with TRBD1. This CDR3 spans 14 amino acids. J lost 8 bases, V lost 5 bases, and 6 bases had no gene match. The CDR3 bases are TGTGCCAGCAGTGGACAGGGGGGCGTCGATGAGCAGTTCTTC. Translating it yields CASSGQGGVDEQFF.

Comment on this clonotype: This CDR3 fails to terminate in the conserved phenylalanine or tryptophan, so it likely reflects a read error. Because the CDR3's place on the DNA is in doubt, the DNA is left out and the CDR3 is given as listed by TCRdb. The chain couples TRBV7-9 to TRBJ2-2; the D call in the table, TRBD1, was not verified against the DNA. Germline lookup yields CDR1 SEHNR and CDR2 FQNEAQ (reference sequence). Termini included, the CDR3 measures 9 amino acids. CDR3 sequence reads: CASSFLGGT.

This clonotype was seen repeatedly, ten times or more. The J gene is TRBJ2-3, the V gene TRBV9, with 13 bases aligning to TRBD2. CDR1 and CDR2 (germline): SGDLS, YYNGEE. V gave up 3 bases and J gave up 0 bases; unmatched junction bases: 4. The CDR3 runs to 17 residues. The DNA for the CDR3 is TGTGCCAGCAGCGCCGGGACTAGCGGGGCTAGCACAGATACGCAGTATTTT. It is translated as CASSAGTSGASTDTQYF.

The gene calls are TRBV7-2 and TRBJ2-5; the match to TRBD1 covers 7 bases. Germline V gene data show CDR1 as SGHTA and CDR2 as FQGNSA. CDR3 length: 12 amino acids. The ends lost 7 bases at V and 5 bases at J; junction bases unmatched: 4. The CDR3 DNA reads TGTGCCAGCACCCTAGGGGGCGAGACCCAGTACTTC. Encoded protein: CASTLGGETQYF.

This clonotype showed up just a few times. In nucleotides, the CDR3 is TGTGCCAGCAGCTTTCGGCGGGGGAACACCGGGGAGCTGTTTTTT. Amino acid sequence: CASSFRRGNTGELFF. The chain recombines TRBV7-8 with TRBJ2-2; TRBD2 might be the D (6 bases). The CDR3 spans 15 residues. The ends were cut back, 3 bases at V and 1 base at J, with 9 bases in the middle. Germline V lookup: CDR1 SGHVS, CDR2 FQNEAQ.